The 27 T cell receptor beta chains below come from one sample, sequenced in a study of tumor-infiltrating lymphocytes in primary liver carcinoma. Unsorted whole blood supplied the RNA, and germline DNA was extracted too. The template, 500 ng total RNA, yielded TCR beta cDNA made with a constant-region primer. What produced the TCR beta libraries was three nested multiplex PCR rounds using slightly modified ARM-PCR. The first two PCR rounds used TRBV1-TRBV30 forward primers with a C-beta reverse primer, approximately 11 cycles each. In TCRdb, the multiplex PCR reads were re-called with MiXCR into one record per CDR3 protein. The data contain 310,000 or so distinct CDR3 sequences, 65% of them singletons. Material for sequencing was peripheral blood. These receptors originate from a middle-aged man with primary liver carcinoma and hepatitis B virus infection.

Regarding this clonotype: This sequence may be a read error, since a much larger clone differs from it by one base. The chain uses TRBV4-3 and TRBJ2-7, with D possibly TRBD2 on 5 matching bases. Germline V gene data show CDR1 as LGHNA and CDR2 as YSLEER. This CDR3 has 13 amino acids. CDR3 amino acids: CASSPRRGNDQYF. For the CDR3, the DNA is TGCGCCAGCAGCCCCCGAAGAGGGAACGACCAGTACTTC.

To note about this clonotype: Possible read error: a much larger clone is one base away. The chain is built from TRBV12-3 or TRBV12-4 and TRBJ1-1; tentative D call: TRBD1 (6 bases). V lost 8 bases and J 7 bases, leaving 20 bases between the germline ends. The CDR3 loop spans 14 amino acids. Written as DNA, the CDR3 is TGTGCCAGCGGGTTAGCAGGGGAGTCTAATGAAGCTTTCTTT. Translated: CASGLAGESNEAFF.

There are many counts of this clonotype. The DNA of the CDR3 is TGTGCCAGCAGCTTAGGGGGGACTCCCCACAATGAGCAGTTCTTC. Protein sequence: CASSLGGTPHNEQFF. V is TRBV11-2 and J is TRBJ2-1, with D possibly matching TRBD2 (6 bases). The CDR3 loop spans 15 amino acids. V was pared by 1 base and J by 5 bases, with 12 bases between. CDR1 and CDR2 from the germline V gene are SGHAT and FQNNGV.

As for this clonotype: Since a much larger clone is just one base distant, this may be a read error. The chain links TRBV5-4 to TRBJ1-4, with D possibly matching TRBD1 (5 bases). Between the trimmed V and J ends, which lost 6 bases and 5 bases, there was a span of 20 bases. Germline V CDR1 and CDR2: SGHNT, YYREEE (reference sequence). The CDR3 spans 16 residues. CDR3 loop: CASNSGVERGNEKLFF. The DNA of the CDR3 is TGTGCCAGCAACTCGGGCGTGGAACGGGGGAATGAAAAACTGTTTTTT. Using reference TRBV5-4 and TRBJ1-4 for the parts outside the CDR3, the full variable domain is ETGVTQSPTHLIKTRGQQVTLRCSSQSGHNTVSWYQQALGQGPQFIFQYYREEENGRGNFPPRFSGLQFPNYSSELNVNALELDDSALYLCASNSGVERGNEKLFFGSGTQLSVL.

Notes on this clonotype: Being one base from a much bigger clone, this may be a read error. The rearrangement joins TRBV6-5 to TRBJ1-2; 9 positions agree with TRBD1. The ends lost 5 bases at V and 4 bases at J; junction bases unmatched: 5. Germline V gene sequence: CDR1 MNHEY, CDR2 SVGAGI. The CDR3 is made up of 14 amino acids. The CDR3 spells CASSPGTGSYGYTF. The CDR3, as DNA: TGTGCCAGCAGTCCCGGGACAGGGAGCTATGGCTACACCTTC.

On this clonotype itself: A much larger clonotype is one base distant, so this may be a read error. V and J are TRBV29-1 and TRBJ2-5, with 7 bases aligning to TRBD2. With V trimmed by 0 bases and J by 2 bases, 9 bases remained unmatched. This CDR3 comprises 16 residues. CDR1 and CDR2 from the germline V gene are SQVTM and ANQGSEA. In nucleotides, the CDR3 is TGCAGCGTTGAAGATTTCGCATGGCGGGGGCAAGAGACCCAGTACTTC. This sequence encodes CSVEDFAWRGQETQYF.

With respect to this clonotype: This may stem from a read error, because a much larger clone lies one nucleotide away. The chain has TRBV29-1 and TRBJ1-1; the D is unclear. Germline V lookup: CDR1 SQVTM, CDR2 ANQGSEA. This CDR3 has 11 amino acids. CDR3 nucleotide sequence: TGCAGCGTTGAAGTGAAGACTGAAGCTTTCTTT. Translating it yields CSVEVKTEAFF.

The CDR3 loop is CASSPRVVAPPHEQYF. CDR3 bases: TGTGCCAGCAGCCCCCGGGTAGTGGCACCTCCCCACGAGCAGTACTTC. The J gene is TRBJ2-7, the V gene TRBV13; D unresolved. The CDR3 sequence is 16 residues long. The ends were cut back, 5 bases at V and 5 bases at J, with 22 bases in the middle. CDR1 and CDR2 (germline): PRHDT, FYEKMQ (reference sequence).

Comment on this clonotype: Germline is not matched at one junction end, which may reflect a read error. V and J are TRBV6-6 and TRBJ2-2; tentatively, D is TRBD2 (5 bases). The CDR3 runs to 12 residues. The germline V gene has CDR1 MNHNY and CDR2 SVGAGI (reference sequence). Here the CDR3 DNA reads TGTGCTAGCAGACACAACACCGGGGAGCTGCTTTTT. This gives the protein CASRHNTGELLF.

The chain carries TRBV28 and TRBJ1-3, with D unresolved. V dropped 8 bases and J dropped 0 bases, with 14 bases sitting between them. Germline V lookup: CDR1 MDHEN, CDR2 SYDVKM. The CDR3 is 15 amino acids. CDR3 nucleotide sequence: TGTGCCAGCTCGGAGGCCAGGAGCTCTGGAAACACCATATATTTT. It codes for CASSEARSSGNTIYF.

As concerns this clonotype: Just one base apart from a much larger clone, this may be a read error. The J gene is TRBJ2-5, the V gene TRBV5-5; maybe TRBD2 (5 bases). The CDR3 is 15 residues long. Germline V gives CDR1 SGHKS, CDR2 YYEKEE (reference sequence). The CDR3 DNA sequence: TGTGCCAGCAACTTGATTCCGAGGGCCCAGGAGACCCAGTACTTC. Translated: CASNLIPRAQETQYF.

Points on this clonotype: A much bigger clone sits one base away, suggesting this may be a read error. This chain links TRBV5-6 with TRBJ2-3, with 8 bases that match TRBD2. After removal of 4 bases from V and 5 bases from J, the junction contained 12 bases not matched to a gene. This CDR3 contains 16 residues. The germline CDR1 and CDR2 sequences are SGHDT and YYEEEE. CDR3 sequence: CASSVVTSVRIDTQYF. The CDR3 coding sequence is TGTGCCAGCAGCGTGGTGACTAGCGTGAGAATAGATACGCAGTATTTT.

Concerning this clonotype itself: One end of the junction is discordant with germline, which a read error may explain. This rearrangement joins TRBV6-5 to TRBJ2-7, with 8 bases identical to TRBD1. The CDR3 has 15 residues. Germline CDR1 and CDR2: MNHEY and SVGAGI. The CDR3 DNA sequence: TGTACCAGCAGATATCAAACAGGGGGCTCCTACGAGCAGTACTTC. Its translation: CTSRYQTGGSYEQYF.

V and J are TRBV11-2 and TRBJ2-1, with 7 positions matching TRBD2. J was trimmed by 3 bases and V by 7 bases; bases with no gene match: 12. The CDR3 has 16 residues. Germline V CDR1 and CDR2: SGHAT, FQNNGV. CDR3 sequence reads: CASTPLSGKNYNEQFF. The DNA for the CDR3 is TGTGCCAGCACTCCATTAAGCGGGAAGAACTACAATGAGCAGTTCTTC.

About this clonotype: A much larger clonotype is one base distant, so this may be a read error. The V and J genes are TRBV10-3 and TRBJ2-2; D is possibly TRBD1 (7 bases). The CDR3 length is 14 residues. The ends were cut back, 7 bases at V and 10 bases at J, with 19 bases in the middle. Germline V CDR1 and CDR2: ENHRY, SYGVKD. The CDR3 loop is CAITPTGRSEELFF. The CDR3, as DNA: TGTGCCATCACACCGACAGGGAGGTCCGAGGAGCTGTTTTTT.

Comment on this clonotype: A read error is possible here, since a much larger clone lies one base away. This rearrangement joins TRBV6-5 to TRBJ1-1; TRBD1 matches 7 bases. V shed 6 bases and J 4 bases; nucleotides not matched to a gene: 11. The germline CDR1 and CDR2 sequences are MNHEY and SVGAGI. The CDR3 runs 15 residues. The CDR3 is CASRTDREGGTEAFF. The CDR3, as DNA: TGTGCCAGCAGGACTGACAGGGAAGGGGGCACTGAAGCTTTCTTT.

This clonotype was recorded a few times. The chain employs TRBV6-1 and TRBJ1-6; TRBD1 aligns across 10 bases. V was clipped by 6 bases and J by 12 bases; unmatched bases: 8. In germline, CDR1 is MNHNS, CDR2 SASEGT. The CDR3 spans 14 residues. CDR3 residues: CASSPGTGALPLHF. CDR3 in DNA: TGTGCCAGCAGCCCCGGGACAGGGGCCTTACCCCTCCACTTT.

The genes are TRBV14 and TRBJ2-7, with no clear D. Germline lookup yields CDR1 SGHDN and CDR2 FVKESK. This CDR3 region has 14 residues. V lost 0 bases and J lost 3, with 9 bases in between. CDR3 amino acids: CASSQDRTYYEQYF. The CDR3 DNA follows: TGTGCCAGCAGCCAAGATCGGACCTACTACGAGCAGTACTTC.

This chain joins TRBV28 and TRBJ2-5; D is perhaps TRBD1 or TRBD2 (5 bases each). This CDR3 is 13 amino acids long. With 3 bases removed from V and 5 bases from J, the gap between germline ends came to 10 bases. From germline, CDR1 is MDHEN and CDR2 SYDVKM. CDR3 in DNA: TGTGCCAGCAGTTTCGGGGCCGTCGAGACCCAGTACTTC. Translation gives CASSFGAVETQYF.

With respect to this clonotype: The germline gene is not matched at one end of the junction; a read error may be the cause. The chain couples TRBV6-2 or TRBV6-3 to TRBJ1-1; possibly TRBD1 for D (5 bases). Germline loops: CDR1 MNHEY, CDR2 SVGEGT. This CDR3 spans 13 amino acids. CDR3 DNA sequence: TGTGCCAGCAGTTACAGGGGTTTCACTGAAGCTATCTTT. Translating it yields CASSYRGFTEAIF.

Details on this clonotype: This may be a read error: a much more frequent sequence differs by one nucleotide. The chain couples TRBV6-1 to TRBJ2-7; 7 bases map to TRBD1. Germline V CDR1 and CDR2: MNHNS, SASEGT. J gave up 2 bases and V 9 bases, and 10 bases lay outside the gene matches. The CDR3 is 14 residues long. CDR3 in amino acids: CARRGQSKTYEQYF. Written as DNA, the CDR3 is TGTGCCAGGAGGGGACAGTCAAAGACCTACGAGCAGTACTTC.

This chain uses TRBV11-2 with TRBJ2-7; TRBD1 matches 9 bases. The length of the CDR3 is 13 residues. Germline V gene sequence: CDR1 SGHAT, CDR2 FQNNGV. V shed 4 bases and J 7 bases; nucleotides not matched to a gene: 5. CDR3 protein: CASSSQGAEEQYF. In nucleotides, the CDR3 is TGTGCCAGCAGCTCACAGGGGGCTGAGGAGCAGTACTTC.

Points on this clonotype: This may come from a read error, since a much larger clone is one base off. The V and J genes are TRBV6-1 and TRBJ2-7; 7 bases line up with TRBD2. The germline CDR1 and CDR2 sequences are MNHNS and SASEGT. V gave up 4 bases and J gave up 5 bases; unmatched junction bases: 11. The CDR3 consists of 15 residues. This CDR3 reads CASSVLLLGGDEQYF. In DNA, the CDR3 is TGTGCCAGCAGTGTTCTCCTCCTGGGGGGGGACGAGCAGTACTTC.

This clonotype has only a few counts. The rearrangement links TRBV7-2 to TRBJ2-3; D gene unclear. Trimming removed 5 bases at V and 5 bases at J, with 8 bases between. The CDR3 contains 12 residues. Germline V gene lookup returns CDR1 SGHTA and CDR2 FQGNSA. CDR3 in DNA: TGTGCCAGCAGCAGTATTATAGATACGCAGTATTTT. As protein: CASSSIIDTQYF. The full variable domain, its missing parts supplied by reference TRBV7-2 and TRBJ2-3, is GAGVSQSPSNKVTEKGKDVELRCDPISGHTALYWYRQSLGQGLEFLIYFQGNSAPDKSGLPSDRFSAERTGGSVSTLTIQRTQQEDSAVYLCASSSIIDTQYFGPGTRLTVL.

This clonotype was counted at least ten times. The chain recombines TRBV29-1 with TRBJ2-1; the D gene is possibly TRBD1 (5 bases). The V gene's germline CDR1 is SQVTM and CDR2 ANQGSEA. This CDR3 has 15 residues. Trimming took 4 bases from V and 0 from J, leaving 13 bases between them. CDR3 sequence: CSVATGSSSYNEQFF. In DNA, the CDR3 is TGCAGCGTTGCAACAGGATCCTCCTCCTACAATGAGCAGTTCTTC.

A word on this clonotype: Its ends do not fully match the called genes, so a read error is possible. The chain is built from TRBV14 and TRBJ2-5; 7 bases line up with TRBD1. Germline V gene lookup returns CDR1 SGHDN and CDR2 FVKESK. This CDR3 contains 13 residues. The CDR3 region has the DNA TGTGTCAGCAGCCGACAGGGCTCCAAGACCCAGTACTTC. The encoded protein is CVSSRQGSKTQYF. Drawing the rest from reference TRBV14 and TRBJ2-5, the complete variable domain is EAGVTQFPSHSVIEKGQTVTLRCDPISGHDNLYWYRRVMGKEIKFLLHFVKESKQDESGMPNNRFLAERTGGTYSTLKVQPAELEDSGVYFCVSSRQGSKTQYFGPGTRLLVL.

As to this clonotype: This may come from a read error, since a much larger clone is one base off. The CDR3 here is CAGSSISTDTQYF. In DNA, the CDR3 is TGCGCCGGCAGCTCAATTAGCACAGATACGCAGTATTTT. The rearrangement uses TRBV5-1 and TRBJ2-3, with D hard to call. CDR3 length: 13 residues. Looked up from germline, CDR1 is SGHRS and CDR2 is YFSETQ.